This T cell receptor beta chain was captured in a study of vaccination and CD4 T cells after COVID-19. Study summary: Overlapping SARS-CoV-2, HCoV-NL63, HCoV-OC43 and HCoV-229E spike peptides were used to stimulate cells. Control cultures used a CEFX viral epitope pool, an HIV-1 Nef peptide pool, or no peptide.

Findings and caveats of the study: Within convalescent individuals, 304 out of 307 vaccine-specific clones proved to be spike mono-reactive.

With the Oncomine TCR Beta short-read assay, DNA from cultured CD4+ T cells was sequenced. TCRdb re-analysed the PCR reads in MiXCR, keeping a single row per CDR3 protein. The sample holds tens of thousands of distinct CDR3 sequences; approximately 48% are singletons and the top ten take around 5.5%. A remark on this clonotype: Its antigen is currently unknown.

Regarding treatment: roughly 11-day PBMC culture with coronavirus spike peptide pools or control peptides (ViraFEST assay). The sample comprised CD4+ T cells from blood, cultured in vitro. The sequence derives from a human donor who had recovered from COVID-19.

For the CDR3, the DNA is TGTGCCAGCAGCTTAATGACGGCCGGGGGGGCCCCCACAGATACGCAGTATTTT. Translating gives CASSLMTAGGAPTDTQYF. The chain joins TRBV7-2 to TRBJ2-3; the match to TRBD2 covers 8 bases. J gave up 2 bases and V 2 bases, and 12 bases lay outside the gene matches. The CDR3 contains 18 residues. Per the germline V gene, CDR1 is SGHTA and CDR2 is FQGNSA.